Listed below are T cell receptor beta chains from one sample, sequenced in a study of cytomegalovirus exposure and HLA in healthy donors. Here immunoSEQ multiplex PCR was the method, and the copy in TCRdb shows in-frame clones only, minus some. This table holds roughly 100,000 clones, 70% to 80% found once. The sequencing input was PBMCs. The origin of the receptors is a female donor in good health and CMV-seronegative. CDR3s include the opening cysteine and the closing phenylalanine or tryptophan. The order of the fields is D gene, J gene, V gene, CDR3 protein, CDR3 DNA. D genes are given only for firm matches.

D: TRBD1
J: TRBJ2-2
V: TRBV5-4
CDR3: CASSAGQGITGELFF
DNA: TGTGCCAGCAGCGCAGGACAGGGAATTACCGGGGAGCTGTTTTTT

D: -
J: TRBJ2-1
V: TRBV6-1
CDR3: CASSGGLSYNEQFF
DNA: TGTGCCAGCAGTGGGGGGCTCTCCTACAATGAGCAGTTCTTC

D: -
J: TRBJ1-1
V: TRBV7-8
CDR3: CASSFTRSRGMNTEAFF
DNA: TGTGCCAGCAGCTTTACCCGATCCAGGGGAATGAACACTGAAGCTTTCTTT

D: TRBD1
J: TRBJ1-4
V: TRBV5-1
CDR3: CASSRDRVETTNEKLFF
DNA: TGCGCCAGCAGTAGGGACAGGGTTGAGACAACTAATGAAAAACTGTTTTTT

D: TRBD2
J: TRBJ2-5
V: TRBV5-1
CDR3: CASSAGLAGQETQYF
DNA: TGCGCCAGCAGCGCGGGACTAGCGGGACAAGAGACCCAGTACTTC

D: -
J: TRBJ2-7
V: TRBV7-7
CDR3: CASSLAVSYEQYF
DNA: TGTGCCAGCAGCTTGGCCGTTTCCTACGAGCAGTACTTC

D: -
J: TRBJ2-7
V: TRBV29-1
CDR3: CSVRGGAAYEQYF
DNA: TGCAGCGTTCGCGGAGGGGCCGCCTACGAGCAGTACTTC

D: -
J: TRBJ2-7
V: TRBV5-1
CDR3: CASSLVGSTSEQYF
DNA: TGCGCCAGCAGCTTGGTGGGGAGCACCTCCGAGCAGTACTTC

D: TRBD1
J: TRBJ2-7
V: TRBV27
CDR3: CASSRRLSGQENYEQYF
DNA: TGTGCCAGCAGCCGCCGGCTTTCGGGACAGGAGAACTACGAGCAGTACTTC

D: TRBD1
J: TRBJ1-5
V: TRBV7-9
CDR3: CASSFWGQGATQPQHF
DNA: TGTGCCAGCAGCTTTTGGGGGCAGGGGGCAACTCAGCCCCAGCATTTT

D: TRBD2
J: TRBJ2-3
V: TRBV28
CDR3: CASNPQASGGGDTQYF
DNA: TGTGCCAGCAACCCTCAGGCTAGCGGGGGGGGTGATACGCAGTATTTT

D: -
J: TRBJ1-1
V: TRBV11-3
CDR3: CASSTLENTEAFF
DNA: TGTGCCAGCTCTACCCTCGAGAACACTGAAGCTTTCTTT

D: TRBD2
J: TRBJ2-7
V: TRBV10-3
CDR3: CASGTSGYEQYF
DNA: TGTGCCTCCGGGACTAGCGGTTACGAGCAGTACTTC

D: TRBD1
J: TRBJ2-6
V: TRBV27
CDR3: CASSLSVGTGVSGANVLTF
DNA: TGTGCCAGCAGTTTATCAGTAGGGACAGGGGTGAGTGGGGCCAACGTCCTGACTTTC

D: -
J: TRBJ2-7
V: TRBV29-1
CDR3: CSVLTGTYEQYF
DNA: TGCAGCGTTTTGACAGGTACCTACGAGCAGTACTTC

D: TRBD2
J: TRBJ2-3
V: TRBV10-2
CDR3: CASSSGVFSTDTQYF
DNA: TGCGCCAGCTCGAGCGGGGTCTTTAGCACAGATACGCAGTATTTT

D: TRBD1
J: TRBJ1-5
V: TRBV28
CDR3: CASSPGGTQPQHF
DNA: TGTGCCAGCAGTCCAGGGGGAACCCAGCCCCAGCATTTT

D: TRBD1
J: TRBJ2-7
V: TRBV7-9
CDR3: CASSSWFAGTDEQYF
DNA: TGTGCCAGCAGCTCGTGGTTCGCCGGGACAGACGAGCAGTACTTC

D: -
J: TRBJ1-5
V: TRBV10-3
CDR3: CAISGGGIQPQHF
DNA: TGTGCCATCAGCGGGGGAGGGATTCAGCCCCAGCATTTT

D: TRBD2
J: TRBJ2-3
V: TRBV10-1
CDR3: CASSDGRERDTQYF
DNA: TGCGCCAGCAGTGATGGGCGGGAGCGGGATACGCAGTATTTT